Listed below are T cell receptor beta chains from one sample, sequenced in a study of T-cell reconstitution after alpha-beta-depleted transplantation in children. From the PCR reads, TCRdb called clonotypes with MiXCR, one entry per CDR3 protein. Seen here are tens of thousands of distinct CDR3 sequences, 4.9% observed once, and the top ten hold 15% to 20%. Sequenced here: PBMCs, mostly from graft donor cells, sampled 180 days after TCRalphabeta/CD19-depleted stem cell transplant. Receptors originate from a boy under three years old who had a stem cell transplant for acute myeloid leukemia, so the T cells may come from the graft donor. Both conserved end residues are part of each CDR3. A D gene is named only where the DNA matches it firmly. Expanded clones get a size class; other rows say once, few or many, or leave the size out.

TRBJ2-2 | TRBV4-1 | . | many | TGCGCCAGCAGCCCGAAAACCGGGGAGCTGTTTTTT | CASSPKTGELFF
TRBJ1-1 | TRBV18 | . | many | TGTGCCAGCTCACGACAGGCAAACACTGAAGCTTTCTTT | CASSRQANTEAFF
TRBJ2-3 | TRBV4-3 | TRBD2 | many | TGCGCCAGCAGACTACTAGCGGGGGGGCCAGATACGCAGTATTTT | CASRLLAGGPDTQYF
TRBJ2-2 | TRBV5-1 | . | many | TGCGCCAGCAGCTTCGGCGCATCCAGGGGACTTGCGAACACCGGGGAGCTGTTTTTT | CASSFGASRGLANTGELFF
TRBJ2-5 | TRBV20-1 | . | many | TGCAGTGCACCCTCAGGGCCGACCCAGTACTTC | CSAPSGPTQYF
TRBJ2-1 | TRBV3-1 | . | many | TGTGCCAGCAGCCAACGCCCTGGTTTTGAGCAGTTCTTC | CASSQRPGFEQFF
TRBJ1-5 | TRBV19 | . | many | TGTGCCAGTAGTACCCCCCGGGAGACGGGCAATCAGCCCCAGCATTTT | CASSTPRETGNQPQHF
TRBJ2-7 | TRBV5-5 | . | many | TGTGCCAGCAGCTTGCCCCCCATGACACGGTCCTCCTACGAGCAGTACTTC | CASSLPPMTRSSYEQYF
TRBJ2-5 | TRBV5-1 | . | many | TGCGCCAGCAGCTTGAAGGGGAGAGAGACCCAGTACTTC | CASSLKGRETQYF
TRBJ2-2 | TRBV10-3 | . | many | TGTGCCATCAGTGAGCAGGGGAACACCGGGGAGCTGTTTTTT | CAISEQGNTGELFF
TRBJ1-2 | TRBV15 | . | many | TGTGCCACCAGCAGAGACAAAGGGCGCGGATATGGCTACACCTTC | CATSRDKGRGYGYTF
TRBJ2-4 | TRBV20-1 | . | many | TGCAGTGCTTTTCTAGCCAAAAACATTCAGTACTTC | CSAFLAKNIQYF
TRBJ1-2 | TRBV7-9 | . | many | TGTGCCAGCAGCCCTGGGGGCCGCATGGGCTACACCTTC | CASSPGGRMGYTF
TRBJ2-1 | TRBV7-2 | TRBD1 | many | TGTGCCAGCAGCCCCTCTCGACGACAGGGAAGCAATGAGCAGTTCTTC | CASSPSRRQGSNEQFF
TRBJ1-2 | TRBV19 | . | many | TGTGCCGCAAAGAAGCAGGGGAGCCTAGGATATGGCTACACCTTC | CAAKKQGSLGYGYTF
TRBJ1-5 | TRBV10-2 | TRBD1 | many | TGCGCCAGCCGACAGGGGCATCAGCCCCAGCATTTT | CASRQGHQPQHF
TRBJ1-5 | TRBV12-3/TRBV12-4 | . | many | TGTGCCAGCAATAAACAGGGATATCAGCCCCAGCATTTT | CASNKQGYQPQHF
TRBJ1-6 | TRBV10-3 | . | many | TGTGCCATCGCAGGGCAGGATAATTCACCCCTCCACTTT | CAIAGQDNSPLHF
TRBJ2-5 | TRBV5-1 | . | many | TGCGCCAGCAGTCACAACCAAGAGACCCAGTACTTC | CASSHNQETQYF
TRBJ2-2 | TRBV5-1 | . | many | TGCGCCAGCAGCTCCGCGACCGGGGAGCTGTTTTTT | CASSSATGELFF
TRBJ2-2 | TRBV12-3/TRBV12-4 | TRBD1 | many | TGTGCCAGCAGCCGGACAGGGGGCGGCGGGGAGCTGTTTTTT | CASSRTGGGGELFF
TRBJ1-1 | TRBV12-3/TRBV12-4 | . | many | TGTGCCAGCAGTATGACAGCGAACACTGAAGCTTTCTTT | CASSMTANTEAFF
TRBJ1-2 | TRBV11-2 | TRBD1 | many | TGTGCCAGCAGCTTTAGACCTCCTCCGGGACAGGGGCCCACTTATAACTATGGCTACACCTTC | CASSFRPPPGQGPTYNYGYTF
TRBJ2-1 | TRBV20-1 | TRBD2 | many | TGCAGTGCTAGAGACGGGAGCGGGGGAGCCTACAATGAGCAGTTCTTC | CSARDGSGGAYNEQFF
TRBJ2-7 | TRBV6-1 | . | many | TGTGCCAGCAGGCGCACAGGGTCGGGTTCCTACGAGCAGTACTTC | CASRRTGSGSYEQYF
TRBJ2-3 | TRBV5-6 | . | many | TGTGCCAGCAGCTTGGCCAGGGTAGGGTTTACAGATACGCAGTATTTT | CASSLARVGFTDTQYF
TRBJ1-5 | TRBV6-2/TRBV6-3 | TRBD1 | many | TGTGCCAGCAGTCCGACAGGGTACCAGCCCCAGCATTTT | CASSPTGYQPQHF
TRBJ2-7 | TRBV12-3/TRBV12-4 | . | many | TGTGCCAGCAGTTTACGTTCCGGGGGGCTGGACGAGCAGTACTTC | CASSLRSGGLDEQYF
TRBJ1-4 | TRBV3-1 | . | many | TGTGCCAGCAGCCAGAGGGGGGATGGGGGTCATGAAAAACTGTTTTTT | CASSQRGDGGHEKLFF
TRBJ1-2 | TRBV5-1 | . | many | TGCGCCAGCAGCTTGGGTCAGGTCCCTGGCTACACCTTC | CASSLGQVPGYTF
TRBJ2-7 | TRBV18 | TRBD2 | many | TGTGCCAGCTCACCTGACGGGGGGGCCCTGTACGAGCAGTACTTC | CASSPDGGALYEQYF
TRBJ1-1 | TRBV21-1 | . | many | TGTGCCAGCAGCAAAGTTTCATTTGTTCCAGGGGCTTTCTTT | CASSKVSFVPGAFF
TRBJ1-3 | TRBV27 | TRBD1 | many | TGTGCCAGCAGGGACAGGGGAAAGTCTGGAAACACCATATATTTT | CASRDRGKSGNTIYF
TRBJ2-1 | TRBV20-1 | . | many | TGCAGTGCTAGAGCCAGAAACAATGAGCAGTTCTTC | CSARARNNEQFF
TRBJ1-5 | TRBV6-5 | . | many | TGTGCCAGCAGTTACTCAGCAGGAGAGGGGCCCCATCAGCCCCAGCATTTT | CASSYSAGEGPHQPQHF
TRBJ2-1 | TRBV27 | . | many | TGTGCCAGCAAAGGGACACAAATTGGGGATGAGCAGTTCTTC | CASKGTQIGDEQFF
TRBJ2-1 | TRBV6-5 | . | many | TGTGCCAGCAGTTACGGGGAGGTGGGGGGACGTGAGCAGTTCTTC | CASSYGEVGGREQFF
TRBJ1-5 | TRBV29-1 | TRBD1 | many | TGCAGCGCTACAGGGGGATTGGATCAGCCCCAGCATTTT | CSATGGLDQPQHF
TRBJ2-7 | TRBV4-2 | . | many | TGTGCCAGCAGCCAAGAGACGGCTAACTACGAGCAGTACTTC | CASSQETANYEQYF
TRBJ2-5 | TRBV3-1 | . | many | TGTGCCAGCAGCGACTCCTGGGAGACCCAGTACTTC | CASSDSWETQYF
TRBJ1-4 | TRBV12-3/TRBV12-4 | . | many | TGTGCCAGCAGTTTGAGAACAGGGTGGCCGGGAAAACTGTTTTTT | CASSLRTGWPGKLFF
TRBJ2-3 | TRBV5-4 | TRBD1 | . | TGTCCCAGCTGCCAATCCCTTACAGGGGTTGTCACAGATACGCAGTATTTT | CPSCQSLTGVVTDTQYF
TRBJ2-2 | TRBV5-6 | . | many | TGTGCCAGCAGCTTGTACGGGACGGCGAACACCGGGGAGCTGTTTTTT | CASSLYGTANTGELFF
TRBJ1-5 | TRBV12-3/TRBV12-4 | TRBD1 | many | TGTGCCAGCGAGACAGGGAGTAATCAGCCCCAGCATTTT | CASETGSNQPQHF
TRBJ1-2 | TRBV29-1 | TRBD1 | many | TGCAGCGTTGAACAGGGGGGCGGCTACACCTTC | CSVEQGGGYTF
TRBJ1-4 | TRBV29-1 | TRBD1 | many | TGCAGCGTAGACAGGGATGAAAAACTGTTTTTT | CSVDRDEKLFF
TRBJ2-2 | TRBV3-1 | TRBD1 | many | TGTGCCAGCAGCCAAGTTCTAGGGCAGGGGGCGGACACCGGGGAGCTGTTTTTT | CASSQVLGQGADTGELFF
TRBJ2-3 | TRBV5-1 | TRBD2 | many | TGCGCCAGCAGCCTACTAGCGGGGGTGAACACAGATACGCAGTATTTT | CASSLLAGVNTDTQYF
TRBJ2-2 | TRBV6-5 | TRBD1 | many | TGTGCCAGCAGGACAGGGGTCCACACCGGGGAGCTGTTTTTT | CASRTGVHTGELFF
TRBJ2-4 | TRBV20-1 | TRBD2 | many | TGCAGTGCTAGAGAGCTAGCGGGGGGGATTTACATTCAGTACTTC | CSARELAGGIYIQYF
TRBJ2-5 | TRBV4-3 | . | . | TGCGCCAGCAGCCAAGATCTAGAAGAGACCCAGTACTTC | CASSQDLEETQYF
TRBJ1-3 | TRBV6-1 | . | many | TGTGCCAGCAGTGAAAATTGGGTCCGGAGCACCATATATTTT | CASSENWVRSTIYF
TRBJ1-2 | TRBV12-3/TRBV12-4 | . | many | TGTGCCAGCAGTTTAGCGGTTAGGGGAGGGTATGGCTACACCTTC | CASSLAVRGGYGYTF
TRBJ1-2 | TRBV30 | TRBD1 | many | TGTGCCTGGAGTACAGGGGCTTACTATGGCTACACCTTC | CAWSTGAYYGYTF
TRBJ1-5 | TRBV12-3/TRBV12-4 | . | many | TGTGCCAGCAGTTTAAGGGGGAGCAATCAGCCCCAGCATTTT | CASSLRGSNQPQHF
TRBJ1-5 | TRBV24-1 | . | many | TGTGCCACCAGTGTACCGGGAAACAATCAGCCCCAGCATTTT | CATSVPGNNQPQHF
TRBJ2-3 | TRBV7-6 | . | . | TGTGCCAGCAGCTTAGGGGTTGCCGGTTCAGATACGCAGTATTTT | CASSLGVAGSDTQYF
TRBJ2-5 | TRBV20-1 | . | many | TGCAGTGCTAGACAGGGAGAGGGGGTAAAGACCCAGTACTTC | CSARQGEGVKTQYF
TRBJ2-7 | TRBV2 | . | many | TGTGCCAGCAGTGACCCGACTAGGCCCTCCCACGAGCAGTACTTC | CASSDPTRPSHEQYF
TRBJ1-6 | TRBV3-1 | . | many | TGTGCCAGCAGCCCCCTGTGGGGGGGCGGGTATTCACCCCTCCACTTT | CASSPLWGGGYSPLHF